This TCR beta chain was captured in a study of blood T cell repertoires in COVID-19. CDR1 and CDR2 (germline): PRHDT, FYEKMQ (reference sequence). Trimming took off 4 bases at V and 6 bases at J, with 15 bases between the two ends. The CDR3 runs 14 residues. Original processing notes: By means of reference gene primer amplification, nucleated cell counts were estimated. Data came from immunoSEQ multiplex PCR; TCRdb stores just in-frame clones and leaves some out. For V, J and clone size, that table is used; D and trimming come from the DNA. This table has more than 150,000 clones, approximately 84% appearing once.

Sequencing input: peripheral blood. V and J are TRBV13 and TRBJ1-1; TRBD1 might be the D (6 bases). The sequence derives from a human donor in a cohort sampled during active COVID-19. The CDR3 reads CASSSTGTTAEAFF. CDR3 DNA sequence: TGTGCCAGCAGCTCAACCGGGACAACGGCTGAAGCTTTCTTT.